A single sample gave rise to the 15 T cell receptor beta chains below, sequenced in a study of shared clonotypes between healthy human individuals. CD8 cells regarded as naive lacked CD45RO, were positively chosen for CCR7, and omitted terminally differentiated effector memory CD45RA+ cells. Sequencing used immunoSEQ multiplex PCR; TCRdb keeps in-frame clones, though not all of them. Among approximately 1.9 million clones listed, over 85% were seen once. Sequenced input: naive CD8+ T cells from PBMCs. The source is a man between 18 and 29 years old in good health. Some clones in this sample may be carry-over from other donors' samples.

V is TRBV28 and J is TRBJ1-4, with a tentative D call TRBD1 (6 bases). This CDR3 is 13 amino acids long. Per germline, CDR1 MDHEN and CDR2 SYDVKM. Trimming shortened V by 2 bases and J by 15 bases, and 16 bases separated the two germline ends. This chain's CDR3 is CASSLPWDTDMFF. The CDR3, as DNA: TGTGCCAGCAGTTTACCCTGGGACACCGATATGTTTTTT.

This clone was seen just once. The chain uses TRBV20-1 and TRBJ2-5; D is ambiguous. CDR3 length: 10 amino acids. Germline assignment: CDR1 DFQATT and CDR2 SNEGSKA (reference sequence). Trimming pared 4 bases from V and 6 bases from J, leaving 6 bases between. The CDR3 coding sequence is TGCAGTGCTAAGGTCCAGACCCAGTACTTC. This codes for CSAKVQTQYF.

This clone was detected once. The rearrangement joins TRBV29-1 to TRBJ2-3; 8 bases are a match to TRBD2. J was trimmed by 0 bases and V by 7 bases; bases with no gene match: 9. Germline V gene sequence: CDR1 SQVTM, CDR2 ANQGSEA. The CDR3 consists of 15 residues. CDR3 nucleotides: TGCAGCGGACAAATAGCGGGAAAGAGCACAGATACGCAGTATTTT. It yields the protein CSGQIAGKSTDTQYF.

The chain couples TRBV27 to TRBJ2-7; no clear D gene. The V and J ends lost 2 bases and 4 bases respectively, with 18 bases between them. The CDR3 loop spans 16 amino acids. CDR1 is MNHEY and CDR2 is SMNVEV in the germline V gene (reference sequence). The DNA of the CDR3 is TGTGCCAGCAGTTTAAGGACCTCCGTCGGGCCGTACGAGCAGTACTTC. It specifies CASSLRTSVGPYEQYF.

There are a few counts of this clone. CDR3 nucleotides: TGTGCCAGCTCACCGGGGGGCAGCTATGGCTACACCTTC. This encodes CASSPGGSYGYTF. The chain links TRBV18 to TRBJ1-2; TRBD1 might be the D (6 bases). Germline V gene sequence: CDR1 KGHSH, CDR2 LQKENI. The CDR3 covers 13 residues. V lost 3 bases, J lost 4 bases, and 9 bases lay in between.

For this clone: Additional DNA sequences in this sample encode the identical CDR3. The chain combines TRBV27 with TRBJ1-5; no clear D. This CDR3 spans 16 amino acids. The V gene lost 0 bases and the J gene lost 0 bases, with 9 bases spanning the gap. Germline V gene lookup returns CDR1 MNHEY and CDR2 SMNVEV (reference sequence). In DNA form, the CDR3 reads TGTGCCAGCAGTTTATCTGCAGGTCATAGCAATCAGCCCCAGCATTTT. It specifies CASSLSAGHSNQPQHF.

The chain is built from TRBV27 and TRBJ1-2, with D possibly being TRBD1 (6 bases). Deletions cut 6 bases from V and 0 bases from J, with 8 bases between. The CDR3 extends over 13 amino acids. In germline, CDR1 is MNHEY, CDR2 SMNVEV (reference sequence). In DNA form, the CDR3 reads TGTGCCAGCAGAGGGGGTACTAACTATGGCTACACCTTC. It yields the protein CASRGGTNYGYTF.

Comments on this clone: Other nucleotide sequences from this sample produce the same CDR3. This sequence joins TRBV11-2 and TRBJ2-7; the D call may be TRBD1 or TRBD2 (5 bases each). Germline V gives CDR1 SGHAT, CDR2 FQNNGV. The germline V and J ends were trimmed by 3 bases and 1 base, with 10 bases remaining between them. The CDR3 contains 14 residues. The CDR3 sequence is CASSLGPRSYEQYF. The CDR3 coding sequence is TGTGCCAGCAGCTTGGGACCGCGGTCCTACGAGCAGTACTTC. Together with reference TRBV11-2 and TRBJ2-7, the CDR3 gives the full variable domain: EAGVAQSPRYKIIEKRQSVAFWCNPISGHATLYWYQQILGQGPKLLIQFQNNGVVDDSQLPKDRFSAERLKGVDSTLKIQPAKLEDSAVYLCASSLGPRSYEQYFGPGTRLTVT.

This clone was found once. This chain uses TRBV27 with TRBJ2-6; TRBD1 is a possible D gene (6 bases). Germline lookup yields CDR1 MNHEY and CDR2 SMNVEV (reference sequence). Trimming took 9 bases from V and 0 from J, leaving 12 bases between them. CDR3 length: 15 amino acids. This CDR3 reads CASQDSDSGANVLTF. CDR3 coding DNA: TGTGCCAGTCAGGACAGTGACTCTGGGGCCAACGTCCTGACTTTC.

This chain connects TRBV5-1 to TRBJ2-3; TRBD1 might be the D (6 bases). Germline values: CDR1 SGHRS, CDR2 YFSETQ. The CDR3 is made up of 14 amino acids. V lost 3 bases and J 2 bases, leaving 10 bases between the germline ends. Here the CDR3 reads CASSWRTDTDTQYF. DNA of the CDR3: TGCGCCAGCAGCTGGAGGACAGACACAGATACGCAGTATTTT.

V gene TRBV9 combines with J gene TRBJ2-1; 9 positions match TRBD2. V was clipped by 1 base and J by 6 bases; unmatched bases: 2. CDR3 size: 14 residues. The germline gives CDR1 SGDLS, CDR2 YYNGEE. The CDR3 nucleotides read TGTGCCAGCAGCGTAATAGCGGGAGTCAATGAGCAGTTCTTC. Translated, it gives CASSVIAGVNEQFF.

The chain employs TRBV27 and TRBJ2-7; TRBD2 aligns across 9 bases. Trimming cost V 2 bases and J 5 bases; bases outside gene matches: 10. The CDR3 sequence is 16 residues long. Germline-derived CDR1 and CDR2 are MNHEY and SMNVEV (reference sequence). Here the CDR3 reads CASSLVTSGPPHEQYF. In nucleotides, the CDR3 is TGTGCCAGCAGTTTAGTTACTAGCGGGCCCCCACACGAGCAGTACTTC.

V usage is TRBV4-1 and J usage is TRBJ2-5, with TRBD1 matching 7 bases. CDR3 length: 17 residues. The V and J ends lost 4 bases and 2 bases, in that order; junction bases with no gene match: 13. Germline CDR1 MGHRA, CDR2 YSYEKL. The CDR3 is CASSLRTGVSPQETQYF. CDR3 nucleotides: TGCGCCAGCAGCCTCCGGACAGGAGTTTCTCCTCAAGAGACCCAGTACTTC.

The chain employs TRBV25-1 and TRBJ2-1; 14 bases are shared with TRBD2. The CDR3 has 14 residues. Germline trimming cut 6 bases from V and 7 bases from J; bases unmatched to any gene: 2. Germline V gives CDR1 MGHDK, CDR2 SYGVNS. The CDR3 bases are TGTGCCAGCAGAAGGACTAGCGGGAGGAATGAGCAGTTCTTC. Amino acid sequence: CASRRTSGRNEQFF.

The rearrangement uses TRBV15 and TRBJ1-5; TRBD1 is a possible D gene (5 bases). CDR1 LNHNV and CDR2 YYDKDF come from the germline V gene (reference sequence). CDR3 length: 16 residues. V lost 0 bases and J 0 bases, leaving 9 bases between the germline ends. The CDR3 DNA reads TGTGCCACCAGCAGAGATCAGGGATATAGCAATCAGCCCCAGCATTTT. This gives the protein CATSRDQGYSNQPQHF.